This T cell receptor beta chain was captured in a study of blood T cell repertoires in COVID-19. With V trimmed by 6 bases and J by 5 bases, 15 bases remained unmatched. From germline, CDR1 is MGHDK and CDR2 SYGVNS. This CDR3 contains 16 residues. Clones were read by immunoSEQ multiplex PCR, and TCRdb kept only the in-frame ones, dropping some. The sample has approximately 76,000 clones, around nine tenths seen once. This clonotype originated in a human donor in a cohort sampled during active COVID-19. The sample consisted of peripheral blood. The rearrangement joins TRBV25-1 to TRBJ2-5, with TRBD2 identical over 7 bases. Here the CDR3 reads CASRADWAGGVETQYF. In DNA form, the CDR3 reads TGTGCCAGCAGGGCTGATTGGGCTGGGGGGGTGGAGACCCAGTACTTC. The full variable domain, rest sourced from reference TRBV25-1 and TRBJ2-5, is EADIYQTPRYLVIGTGKKITLECSQTMGHDKMYWYQQDPGMELHLIHYSYGVNSTEKGDLSSESTVSRIRTEHFPLTLESARPSHTSQYLCASRADWAGGVETQYFGPGTRLLVL.